What follows are 27 T cell receptor beta chains derived from one specimen sequenced in a study of control samples from healthy donors and cancer patients. Method: immunoSEQ multiplex PCR; TCRdb's copy keeps in-frame clones and lacks some. In the table there are under 150,000 clones, roughly nine tenths of which are singletons. The source material was PBMCs. The receptors were sampled from a woman aged 50 to 60 with colorectal cancer.

J is TRBJ2-6 and V is TRBV18; tentative D call: TRBD2 (7 bases). The V end lost 3 bases, the J end lost 2 bases, and 14 bases lay between the germline ends. The CDR3 is 17 amino acids. CDR1 and CDR2 (germline): KGHSH, LQKENI. In nucleotides, the CDR3 is TGTGCCAGCTCACCGCTGGGGGGGGGCACTGGGGCCAACGTCCTGACTTTC. It is translated as CASSPLGGGTGANVLTF.

CDR3 coding DNA: TGTGCCAGCAAGGGGGTCCTTAATTCACCCCTCCACTTT. The encoded protein is CASKGVLNSPLHF. The V gene is TRBV6-5, the J gene TRBJ1-6; TRBD1 is a possible D gene (6 bases). This CDR3 is 13 amino acids long. V lost 7 bases, J lost 6 bases, and 10 bases lay in between. In germline, CDR1 is MNHEY, CDR2 SVGAGI.

This clone was recorded only once. The rearrangement joins TRBV18 to TRBJ2-7; the D is unclear. The CDR3 consists of 14 residues. Between the trimmed V and J ends, which lost 0 bases and 5 bases, there was a span of 11 bases. The germline V gene has CDR1 KGHSH and CDR2 LQKENI. The CDR3 nucleotides are TGTGCCAGCTCACCACCGACCCGGAGCGACGAGCAGTACTTC. Protein: CASSPPTRSDEQYF.

This clone is a singleton in its sample. The rearrangement uses TRBV24-1 and TRBJ2-2, with 7 positions matching TRBD2. Germline assignment: CDR1 KGHDR and CDR2 SFDVKD. V was clipped by 2 bases and J by 7 bases; unmatched bases: 12. This CDR3 is built from 17 residues. The CDR3: CATSDSGAGSRGGELFF. The CDR3 DNA sequence: TGTGCCACCAGTGATTCAGGAGCGGGGAGTCGGGGCGGGGAGCTGTTTTTT.

The rearrangement links TRBV30 to TRBJ1-6; 7 bases match TRBD1. The trim removed 5 bases at V and 3 bases at J, leaving 1 base unmatched. Looked up from germline, CDR1 is GTSNPN and CDR2 is SVGIG (reference sequence). The CDR3 totals 13 residues. CDR3 region: CAWGTDYNSPLHF. The CDR3 DNA is TGTGCCTGGGGGACAGACTATAATTCACCCCTCCACTTT.

The chain uses TRBV9 and TRBJ2-5; no firm D call. Germline lookup yields CDR1 SGDLS and CDR2 YYNGEE. This CDR3 has 14 amino acids. Trimming left V 1 base short and J 5 bases short, with 12 bases between. The CDR3 reads CASSVTPRQETQYF. The CDR3 bases are TGTGCCAGCAGCGTAACTCCCCGTCAGGAGACCCAGTACTTC.

This rearrangement joins TRBV5-1 to TRBJ1-4; D ambiguous. CDR1 and CDR2 from the germline V gene are SGHRS and YFSETQ. CDR3 length equals 15 residues. Trimming shortened V by 3 bases and J by 5 bases, and 14 bases separated the two germline ends. The CDR3 reads CASSSTGMPNEKLFF. DNA for the CDR3: TGCGCCAGCAGCTCCACCGGGATGCCGAATGAAAAACTGTTTTTT.

The CDR3 protein is CASSPSGTSGTGELFF. The CDR3 coding sequence is TGTGCCAGCTCACCTTCGGGGACTTCGGGCACCGGGGAGCTGTTTTTT. This chain connects TRBV18 to TRBJ2-2; a weak D match, TRBD2 (6 bases). Looked up from germline, CDR1 is KGHSH and CDR2 is LQKENI. The CDR3 loop spans 16 amino acids. Trimming took 3 bases from V and 4 from J, leaving 15 bases between them.

The CDR3 region is CASIGRVYNEQFF. As DNA, the CDR3 is TGTGCCAGCATCGGAAGGGTTTACAATGAGCAGTTCTTC. The chain carries TRBV6-6 and TRBJ2-1; no clear D. This CDR3 comprises 13 residues. V lost 7 bases and J lost 4, with 11 bases in between. CDR1 MNHNY and CDR2 SVGAGI come from the germline V gene (reference sequence).

This clone was observed a single time. The rearrangement links TRBV19 to TRBJ2-7; D is unresolved. With 5 bases removed from V and 6 bases from J, the gap between germline ends came to 11 bases. The CDR3 has 12 residues. In germline, CDR1 is LNHDA, CDR2 SQIVND (reference sequence). As DNA, the CDR3 is TGTGCCAGTAGTCCCCTCGCTGGCGAGCAGTACTTC. Its translation: CASSPLAGEQYF.

The chain recombines TRBV5-1 with TRBJ1-3, with 9 bases that match TRBD1. Germline assignment: CDR1 SGHRS and CDR2 YFSETQ. The ends lost 4 bases at V and 4 bases at J; junction bases unmatched: 3. This CDR3 region has 14 residues. The CDR3 is CASSEGQGGNTIYF. The DNA for the CDR3 is TGCGCCAGCAGCGAGGGACAGGGAGGAAACACCATATATTTT.

This sequence joins TRBV11-2 and TRBJ2-7; 9 bases align to TRBD1. Germline values: CDR1 SGHAT, CDR2 FQNNGV. With 5 bases clipped from V and 0 bases from J, the junction kept 5 bases outside the gene matches. The CDR3 has 15 residues. CDR3: CASSADRGLSYEQYF. The CDR3 region has the DNA TGTGCCAGCAGCGCGGACAGGGGCCTCTCCTACGAGCAGTACTTC.

The chain employs TRBV19 and TRBJ2-7; unclear D gene. V gave up 5 bases and J gave up 3 bases, with 8 bases separating them. Germline V gene data show CDR1 as LNHDA and CDR2 as SQIVND (reference sequence). The CDR3 consists of 12 residues. The CDR3 coding sequence is TGTGCCAGTAGTGCCTACAGCTACGAGCAGTACTTC. It yields the protein CASSAYSYEQYF.

This clone was found once. V is TRBV5-4 and J is TRBJ2-3; D unresolved. The germline gives CDR1 SGHNT, CDR2 YYREEE (reference sequence). CDR3 size: 13 residues. V was cut by 0 bases and J by 3 bases, with 5 bases left in between. Here the CDR3 DNA reads TGTGCCAGCAGCTTGGAAACTACAGATACGCAGTATTTT. Its protein is CASSLETTDTQYF.

The chain combines TRBV29-1 with TRBJ1-4; D is perhaps TRBD1 (6 bases). CDR3 length: 14 residues. Germline loops: CDR1 SQVTM, CDR2 ANQGSEA. The CDR3 region is CSGTYGLTNEKLFF. The CDR3 DNA reads TGCAGTGGGACATACGGACTAACTAATGAAAAACTGTTTTTT.

Remarks on this clone: Other nucleotide sequences from this sample produce the same CDR3. The rearrangement links TRBV6-5 to TRBJ2-5, with 11 bases lining up with TRBD1. The germline CDR1 and CDR2 sequences are MNHEY and SVGAGI. Germline trimming cut 5 bases from V and 5 bases from J; bases unmatched to any gene: 1. The CDR3 is 13 amino acids. DNA of the CDR3: TGTGCCAGCAGTAGGGACAGGGGGGAGACCCAGTACTTC. Its protein is CASSRDRGETQYF.

This rearrangement joins TRBV27 to TRBJ2-2, with D possibly TRBD1 on 5 matching bases. The length of the CDR3 is 15 residues. The germline gives CDR1 MNHEY, CDR2 SMNVEV (reference sequence). Deletions cut 6 bases from V and 1 base from J, with 12 bases between. The CDR3 spells CASRQIGVNTGELFF. In DNA form, the CDR3 reads TGTGCCAGCAGACAAATAGGGGTGAACACCGGGGAGCTGTTTTTT.

The chain is built from TRBV27 and TRBJ1-2; 7 positions agree with TRBD1. V shed 3 bases and J 7 bases; nucleotides not matched to a gene: 8. From germline, CDR1 is MNHEY and CDR2 SMNVEV (reference sequence). The CDR3 covers 14 residues. The CDR3 loop is CASSFRGGEGGYTF. CDR3 DNA sequence: TGTGCCAGCAGTTTCCGAGGGGGCGAAGGTGGCTACACCTTC.

The gene calls are TRBV28 and TRBJ1-1, with 7 bases matching TRBD1. J lost 5 bases, V lost 7 bases, and 10 bases had no gene match. There are 14 residues in the CDR3. The germline gives CDR1 MDHEN, CDR2 SYDVKM. The CDR3 protein is CASKRRPGQTEAFF. The CDR3, as DNA: TGTGCCAGCAAAAGAAGACCGGGACAGACTGAAGCTTTCTTT. Variable domain in full (rest from reference TRBV28 and TRBJ1-1): DVKVTQSSRYLVKRTGEKVFLECVQDMDHENMFWYRQDPGLGLRLIYFSYDVKMKEKGDIPEGYSVSREKKERFSLILESASTNQTSMYLCASKRRPGQTEAFFGQGTRLTVV.

V is TRBV14 and J is TRBJ2-1, with TRBD1 matching 7 bases. The germline CDR1 and CDR2 sequences are SGHDN and FVKESK. The junction had 6 bases not matched to a gene; V was cut back by 0 bases and J by 13 bases. CDR3 length equals 13 residues. CDR3 amino acids: CASSQDLGQVQFF. In DNA form, the CDR3 reads TGTGCCAGCAGCCAAGATCTTGGACAGGTTCAGTTCTTC.

V and J are TRBV19 and TRBJ2-5; 9 nucleotides align to TRBD1. V was clipped by 6 bases and J by 3 bases; unmatched bases: 11. The CDR3 runs to 16 residues. The V gene's germline CDR1 is LNHDA and CDR2 SQIVND (reference sequence). CDR3 amino acids: CASRAGTGLAEETQYF. The CDR3 nucleotides read TGTGCCAGTAGGGCCGGGACAGGGTTAGCGGAAGAGACCCAGTACTTC.

The chain recombines TRBV5-6 with TRBJ2-7; perhaps D is TRBD1 or TRBD2 (5 bases each). CDR1 and CDR2 (germline): SGHDT, YYEEEE. Trimming left V 4 bases short and J 2 bases short, with 16 bases between. This CDR3 has 15 amino acids. CDR3 nucleotides: TGTGCCAGCAGCACCCCGGGACGGAAAGCCTACGAGCAGTACTTC. Translating gives CASSTPGRKAYEQYF.

The rearrangement joins TRBV7-9 to TRBJ2-7, with D possibly being TRBD1 (6 bases). The germline CDR1 and CDR2 sequences are SEHNR and FQNEAQ (reference sequence). The CDR3 extends over 11 amino acids. Trimming took off 8 bases at V and 3 bases at J, with 8 bases between the two ends. In DNA, the CDR3 is TGTGCCAGCGGGGACAACTACGAGCAGTACTTC. Protein sequence: CASGDNYEQYF.

The chain recombines TRBV7-6 with TRBJ2-7, with 8 bases fitting TRBD1. Germline CDR1 is SGHVS and CDR2 is FNYEAQ. This CDR3 has 17 residues. V trimming: 1 base; J trimming: 3 bases; junction bases outside the gene matches: 11. Here the CDR3 reads CASSLGLGTGGIYEQYF. CDR3 bases: TGTGCCAGCAGCTTAGGACTGGGGACAGGAGGAATCTACGAGCAGTACTTC. Full variable domain (outside the CDR3, taken from reference TRBV7-6 and TRBJ2-7): GAGVSQSPRYKVTKRGQDVALRCDPISGHVSLYWYRQALGQGPEFLTYFNYEAQQDKSGLPNDRFSAERPEGSISTLTIQRTEQRDSAMYRCASSLGLGTGGIYEQYFGPGTRLTVT.

The chain couples TRBV9 to TRBJ2-5, with 8 positions matching TRBD2. Trimming removed 2 bases from V and 9 bases from J; junction bases left unmatched: 18. The CDR3 sequence is 17 residues long. The germline CDR1 and CDR2 sequences are SGDLS and YYNGEE. The CDR3 here is CASSVGSGGQSREPQYF. The DNA for the CDR3 is TGTGCCAGCAGCGTCGGGAGCGGGGGACAATCAAGAGAACCCCAGTACTTC.

This sequence joins TRBV7-2 and TRBJ2-3, with 9 bases lining up with TRBD2. The CDR3 loop spans 15 amino acids. Germline V lookup: CDR1 SGHTA, CDR2 FQGNSA. Germline trimming cut 5 bases from V and 0 bases from J; bases unmatched to any gene: 3. The CDR3 sequence: CASSLSGSSTDTQYF. The CDR3 DNA reads as TGTGCCAGCAGCCTTAGCGGGAGTAGCACAGATACGCAGTATTTT. Filled out from reference TRBV7-2 and TRBJ2-3, the complete variable domain reads GAGVSQSPSNKVTEKGKDVELRCDPISGHTALYWYRQSLGQGLEFLIYFQGNSAPDKSGLPSDRFSAERTGGSVSTLTIQRTQQEDSAVYLCASSLSGSSTDTQYFGPGTRLTVL.

The chain links TRBV29-1 to TRBJ1-1; TRBD1 matches at 9 bases. This CDR3 contains 14 residues. In germline, CDR1 is SQVTM, CDR2 ANQGSEA. J gave up 0 bases and V 2 bases, and 1 base lay outside the gene matches. The CDR3 DNA is TGCAGCGTTGAAAGACAGGGGGTGAACACTGAAGCTTTCTTT. Protein product: CSVERQGVNTEAFF.